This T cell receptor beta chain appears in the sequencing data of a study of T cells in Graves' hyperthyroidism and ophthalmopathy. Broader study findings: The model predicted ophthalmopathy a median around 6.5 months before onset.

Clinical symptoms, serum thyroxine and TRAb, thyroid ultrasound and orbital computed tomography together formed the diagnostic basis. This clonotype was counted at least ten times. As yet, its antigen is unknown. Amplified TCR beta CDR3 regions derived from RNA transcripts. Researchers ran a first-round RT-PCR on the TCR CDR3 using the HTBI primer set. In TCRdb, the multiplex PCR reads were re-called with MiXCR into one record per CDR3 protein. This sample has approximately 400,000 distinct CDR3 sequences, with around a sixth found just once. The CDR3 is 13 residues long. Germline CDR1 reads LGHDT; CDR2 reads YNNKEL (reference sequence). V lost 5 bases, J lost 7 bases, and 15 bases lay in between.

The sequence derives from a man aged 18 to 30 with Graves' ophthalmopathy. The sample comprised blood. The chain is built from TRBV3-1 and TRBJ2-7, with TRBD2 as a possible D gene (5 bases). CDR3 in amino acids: CASSFRRDGEQYF. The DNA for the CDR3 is TGTGCCAGCAGCTTCAGACGGGATGGGGAGCAGTACTTC.